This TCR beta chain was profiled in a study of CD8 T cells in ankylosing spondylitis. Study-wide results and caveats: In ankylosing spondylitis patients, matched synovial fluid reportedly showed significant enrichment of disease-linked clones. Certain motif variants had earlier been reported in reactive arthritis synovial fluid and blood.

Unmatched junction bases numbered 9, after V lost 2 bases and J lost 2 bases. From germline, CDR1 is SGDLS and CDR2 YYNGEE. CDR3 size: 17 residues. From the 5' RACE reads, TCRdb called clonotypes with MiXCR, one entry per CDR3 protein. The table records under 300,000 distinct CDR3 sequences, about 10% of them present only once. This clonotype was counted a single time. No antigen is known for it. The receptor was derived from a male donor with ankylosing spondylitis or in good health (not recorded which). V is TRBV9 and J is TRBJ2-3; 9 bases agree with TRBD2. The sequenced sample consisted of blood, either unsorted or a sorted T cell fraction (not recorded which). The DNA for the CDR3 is TGTGCCAGCAGCGTTTCTGCGGGGGGGGCCGTCACAGATACGCAGTATTTT. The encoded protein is CASSVSAGGAVTDTQYF. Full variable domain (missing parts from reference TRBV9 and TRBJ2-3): DSGVTQTPKHLITATGQRVTLRCSPRSGDLSVYWYQQSLDQGLQFLIQYYNGEERAKGNILERFSAQQFPDLHSELNLSSLELGDSALYFCASSVSAGGAVTDTQYFGPGTRLTVL.